The entry that follows covers one T cell receptor (beta chain) sequence. V lost 4 bases to trimming and J lost 6 bases, with 10 bases between them. The CDR3 spans 13 residues. Germline V gives CDR1 ENHRY, CDR2 SYGVKD. The source of the sample is a study of blood T cell repertoires in COVID-19. Study overall: The study drew acute and convalescent COVID-19 samples from the United States, Italy and Spain. T cells, B-cell-depleted T cells, or PBMCs provided the cDNA or gDNA that served as material.

Original methodology: Reference gene primer amplification gave nucleated cell count estimates. Data came from immunoSEQ multiplex PCR; TCRdb stores just in-frame clones and leaves some out. V and J calls and clone size are those listed in that table; D and trimming were worked out from the DNA. The table shows 130,000 or so clones, with about 83% occurring only once. This sequence joins TRBV10-3 and TRBJ2-1; maybe TRBD2 (5 bases). The material sequenced was peripheral blood. The TCR comes from a man in his sixties with acute or convalescent COVID-19. The CDR3 loop reads CAISAGISNEQFF. The CDR3 DNA follows: TGTGCCATCAGTGCGGGGATTAGCAATGAGCAGTTCTTC.